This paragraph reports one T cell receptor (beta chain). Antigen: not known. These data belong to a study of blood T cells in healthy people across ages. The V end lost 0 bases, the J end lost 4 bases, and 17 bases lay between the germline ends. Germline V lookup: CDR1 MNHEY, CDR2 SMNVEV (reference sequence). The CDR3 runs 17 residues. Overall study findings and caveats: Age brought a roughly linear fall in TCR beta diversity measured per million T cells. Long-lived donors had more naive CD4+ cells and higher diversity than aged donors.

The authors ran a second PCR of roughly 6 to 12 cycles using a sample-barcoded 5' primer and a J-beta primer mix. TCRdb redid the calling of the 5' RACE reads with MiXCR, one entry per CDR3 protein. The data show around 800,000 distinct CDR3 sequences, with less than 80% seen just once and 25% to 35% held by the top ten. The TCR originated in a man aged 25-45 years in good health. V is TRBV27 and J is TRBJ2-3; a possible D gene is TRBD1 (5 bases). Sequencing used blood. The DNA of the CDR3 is TGTGCCAGCAGTTTATCGGGGCCGACCACCGCCTCAGATACGCAGTATTTT. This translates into CASSLSGPTTASDTQYF.